These T cell receptor beta chains were read from a single sample in a study of T cells in Graves' hyperthyroidism and ophthalmopathy. Each CDR3 protein gets one entry after TCRdb re-called the multiplex PCR reads with MiXCR. The table records approximately 700,000 distinct CDR3 sequences, about 15% of them present only once. The specimen sequenced was blood. Every receptor here comes from a young man with Graves' hyperthyroidism. The CDR3 runs from the conserved cysteine through the conserved F or W. Clone size, where shown, is once, few, many, or a class for clones that have expanded.

j_gene: TRBJ2-7; abundance: many; v_gene: TRBV28; CDR3aa: CASNLLGQAYEQYF
j_gene: TRBJ1-4; abundance: many; v_gene: TRBV28; CDR3aa: CASSFEGEKLFF
j_gene: TRBJ2-7; abundance: few; v_gene: TRBV15; CDR3aa: CATSRDNGGAEQYF
j_gene: TRBJ2-7; abundance: few; v_gene: TRBV20-1; CDR3aa: CSAREGLAGEQYF
j_gene: TRBJ2-7; abundance: -; v_gene: TRBV20-1; CDR3aa: CSASPRDRETYEQYF
j_gene: TRBJ2-3; abundance: many; v_gene: TRBV2; CDR3aa: CASSVQGGADTQYF
j_gene: TRBJ1-1; abundance: many; v_gene: TRBV30; CDR3aa: CACGGTALNTEAFF
j_gene: TRBJ2-3; abundance: few; v_gene: TRBV19; CDR3aa: CASRVAGGWDTQYF
j_gene: TRBJ2-1; abundance: -; v_gene: TRBV3-2; CDR3aa: CASSQERREGGNEQFF
j_gene: TRBJ1-1; abundance: -; v_gene: TRBV5-4; CDR3aa: CASSFPPEESGGINTEAFF
j_gene: TRBJ1-1; abundance: -; v_gene: TRBV6-5; CDR3aa: CASSYQGIAEAFF
j_gene: TRBJ2-5; abundance: -; v_gene: TRBV25-1; CDR3aa: CASSEIAGGRGETQYF
j_gene: TRBJ2-5; abundance: many; v_gene: TRBV3-1; CDR3aa: CASSQDGLAGVTETQYF
j_gene: TRBJ2-1; abundance: -; v_gene: TRBV6-5; CDR3aa: CASSYASGSTEQFF
j_gene: TRBJ2-7; abundance: many; v_gene: TRBV2; CDR3aa: CASSDPGLAGYRSYEQYF
j_gene: TRBJ1-5; abundance: many; v_gene: TRBV28; CDR3aa: CASTLRRGQPQHF
j_gene: TRBJ2-1; abundance: few; v_gene: TRBV7-9; CDR3aa: CASSLGSSGKGSEQFF
j_gene: TRBJ2-1; abundance: -; v_gene: TRBV29-1; CDR3aa: CSVEGTGKNEQFF
j_gene: TRBJ1-5; abundance: many; v_gene: TRBV7-9; CDR3aa: CASSLGGESNQPQHF
j_gene: TRBJ2-5; abundance: -; v_gene: TRBV20-1; CDR3aa: CSAYQGTQYF
j_gene: TRBJ2-1; abundance: -; v_gene: TRBV20-1; CDR3aa: CSARSAGGGGSYNEQFF
j_gene: TRBJ1-6; abundance: few; v_gene: TRBV2; CDR3aa: CASKKGTQEVSYNSPLHF
j_gene: TRBJ2-6; abundance: -; v_gene: TRBV29-1; CDR3aa: CSVESASGSGANVLTF
j_gene: TRBJ2-6; abundance: many; v_gene: TRBV30; CDR3aa: CAWSVWTVSGANVLTF
j_gene: TRBJ2-1; abundance: -; v_gene: TRBV28; CDR3aa: CASSPDLGNEQFF
j_gene: TRBJ1-2; abundance: many; v_gene: TRBV10-3; CDR3aa: CAISVQQGDYGYTF
j_gene: TRBJ1-1; abundance: few; v_gene: TRBV9; CDR3aa: CASSPLGVNTEAFF
j_gene: TRBJ2-7; abundance: many; v_gene: TRBV2; CDR3aa: CASSDRRRLVEQYF
j_gene: TRBJ2-7; abundance: -; v_gene: TRBV30; CDR3aa: CAWSVVGTGSYEQYF
j_gene: TRBJ2-7; abundance: many; v_gene: TRBV3-1; CDR3aa: CASSHGFRRPSYEQYF
j_gene: TRBJ2-2; abundance: many; v_gene: TRBV30; CDR3aa: CAFSLTGELFF
j_gene: TRBJ2-1; abundance: many; v_gene: TRBV28; CDR3aa: CASSGLVSYNEQFF
j_gene: TRBJ1-1; abundance: -; v_gene: TRBV10-3; CDR3aa: CAISESYRGRTEAFF
j_gene: TRBJ2-7; abundance: many; v_gene: TRBV2; CDR3aa: CASEGQVPYEQYF
j_gene: TRBJ1-1; abundance: -; v_gene: TRBV20-1; CDR3aa: CSARDQGHPTEAFF
j_gene: TRBJ2-5; abundance: -; v_gene: TRBV24-1; CDR3aa: CATSEGTSGPETQYF
j_gene: TRBJ2-2; abundance: -; v_gene: TRBV9; CDR3aa: CASSVSRQDGGELFF
j_gene: TRBJ2-2; abundance: few; v_gene: TRBV18; CDR3aa: CASSPAVGTITGELFF
j_gene: TRBJ1-5; abundance: few; v_gene: TRBV2; CDR3aa: CASSTRHLNSNQPQHF
j_gene: TRBJ2-3; abundance: many; v_gene: TRBV12-3/TRBV12-4; CDR3aa: CASSRTGGERTQYF
j_gene: TRBJ1-2; abundance: many; v_gene: TRBV18; CDR3aa: CASSLDQEDGYTF